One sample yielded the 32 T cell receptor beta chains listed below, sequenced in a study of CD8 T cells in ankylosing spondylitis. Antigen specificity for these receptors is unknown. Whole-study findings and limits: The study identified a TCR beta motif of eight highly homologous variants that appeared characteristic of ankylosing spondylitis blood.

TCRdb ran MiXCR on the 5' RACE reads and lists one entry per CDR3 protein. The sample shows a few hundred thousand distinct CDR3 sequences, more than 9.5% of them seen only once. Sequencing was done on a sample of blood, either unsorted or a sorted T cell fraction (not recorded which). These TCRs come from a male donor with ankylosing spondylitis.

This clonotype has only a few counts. The CDR3 DNA reads as TGCAGTACCCCCCGCTCAGGATCGGTGGGCACTGAAGCTTTCTTT. Its protein is CSTPRSGSVGTEAFF. The J gene is TRBJ1-1, the V gene TRBV20-1; D is unresolved. V was pared by 8 bases and J by 4 bases, with 23 bases between. This CDR3 is 15 amino acids long. Germline values: CDR1 DFQATT, CDR2 SNEGSKA (reference sequence).

Written as DNA, the CDR3 is TGTGCCAGCAGTTACGGGGGACAGGGGGGTGGAACTGAAGCTTTCTTT. Translated, it gives CASSYGGQGGGTEAFF. V gene TRBV7-2 combines with J gene TRBJ1-1; 11 bases agree with TRBD1. CDR1 SGHTA and CDR2 FQGNSA come from the germline V gene. The CDR3 contains 16 residues. Losses at the gene ends were 6 bases for V and 5 bases for J; bases not matched to a gene: 11.

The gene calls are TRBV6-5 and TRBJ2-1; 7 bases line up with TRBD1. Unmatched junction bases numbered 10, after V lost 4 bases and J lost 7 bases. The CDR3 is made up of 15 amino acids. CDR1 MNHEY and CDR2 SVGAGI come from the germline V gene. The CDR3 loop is CASSFYRGMRNEQFF. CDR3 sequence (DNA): TGTGCCAGCAGTTTTTACAGGGGAATGAGGAATGAGCAGTTCTTC.

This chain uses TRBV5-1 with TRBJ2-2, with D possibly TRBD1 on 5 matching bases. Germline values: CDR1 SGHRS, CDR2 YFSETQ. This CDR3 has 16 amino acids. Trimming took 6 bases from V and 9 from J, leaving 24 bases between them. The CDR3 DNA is TGCGCCAGCACCACCCCACAGGACGGACCAACGCGGGAGCTGTTTTTT. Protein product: CASTTPQDGPTRELFF.

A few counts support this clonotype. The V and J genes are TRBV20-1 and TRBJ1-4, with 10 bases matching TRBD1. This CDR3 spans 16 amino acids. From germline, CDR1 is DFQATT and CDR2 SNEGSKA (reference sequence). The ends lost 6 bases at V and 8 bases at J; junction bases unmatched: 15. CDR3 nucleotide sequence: TGCAGTGCCCGGCCCGGGACAGGGGCCCTCGGGGAAAAACTGTTTTTT. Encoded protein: CSARPGTGALGEKLFF.

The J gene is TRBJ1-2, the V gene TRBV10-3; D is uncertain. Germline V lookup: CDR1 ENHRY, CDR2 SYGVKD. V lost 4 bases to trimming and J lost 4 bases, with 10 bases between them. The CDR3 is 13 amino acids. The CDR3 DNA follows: TGTGCCATCAGTGGGTCGGACGGCTATGGCTACACCTTC. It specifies CAISGSDGYGYTF.

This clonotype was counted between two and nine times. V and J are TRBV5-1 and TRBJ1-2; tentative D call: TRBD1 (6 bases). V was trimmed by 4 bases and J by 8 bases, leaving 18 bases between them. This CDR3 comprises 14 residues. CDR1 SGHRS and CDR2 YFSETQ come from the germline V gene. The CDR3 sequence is CASSLSGGREGYTF. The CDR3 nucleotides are TGCGCCAGCAGCCTGAGCGGGGGCCGGGAAGGCTACACCTTC.

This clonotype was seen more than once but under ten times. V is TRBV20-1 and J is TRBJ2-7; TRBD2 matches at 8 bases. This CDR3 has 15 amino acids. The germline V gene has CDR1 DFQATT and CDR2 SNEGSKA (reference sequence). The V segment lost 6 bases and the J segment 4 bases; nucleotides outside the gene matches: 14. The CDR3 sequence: CSANDAGGRGYEQYF. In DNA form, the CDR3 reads TGCAGTGCGAACGACGCGGGAGGTCGTGGATACGAGCAGTACTTC.

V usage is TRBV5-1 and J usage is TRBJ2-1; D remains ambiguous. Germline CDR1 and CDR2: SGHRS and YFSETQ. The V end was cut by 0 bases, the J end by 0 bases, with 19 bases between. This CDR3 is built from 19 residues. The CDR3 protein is CASSLGLNRQVSSYNEQFF. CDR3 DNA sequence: TGCGCCAGCAGCTTGGGCCTAAACCGCCAGGTGAGCTCCTACAATGAGCAGTTCTTC.

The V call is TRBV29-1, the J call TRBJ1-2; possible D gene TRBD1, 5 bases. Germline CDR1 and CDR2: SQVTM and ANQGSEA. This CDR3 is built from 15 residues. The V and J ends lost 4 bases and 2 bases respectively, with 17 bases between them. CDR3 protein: CSVGAGTRENYGYTF. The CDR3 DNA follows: TGCAGCGTTGGAGCAGGGACCAGAGAGAACTATGGCTACACCTTC.

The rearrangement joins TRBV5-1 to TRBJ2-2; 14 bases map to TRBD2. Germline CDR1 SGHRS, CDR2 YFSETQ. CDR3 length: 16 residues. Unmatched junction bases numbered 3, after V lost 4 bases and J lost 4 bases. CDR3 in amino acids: CASSTGLAGGTGELFF. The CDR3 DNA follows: TGCGCCAGCAGCACCGGACTAGCGGGAGGCACCGGGGAGCTGTTTTTT.

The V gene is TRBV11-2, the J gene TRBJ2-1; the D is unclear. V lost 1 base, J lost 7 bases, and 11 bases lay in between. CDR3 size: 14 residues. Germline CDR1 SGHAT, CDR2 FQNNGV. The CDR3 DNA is TGTGCCAGCAGCTTAGTATATTGGATTAATGAGCAGTTCTTC. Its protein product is CASSLVYWINEQFF.

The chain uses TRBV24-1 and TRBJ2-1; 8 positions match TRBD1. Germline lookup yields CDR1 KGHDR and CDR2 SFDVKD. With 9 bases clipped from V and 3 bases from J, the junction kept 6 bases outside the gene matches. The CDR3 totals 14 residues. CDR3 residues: CATASTGDYNEQFF. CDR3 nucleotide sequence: TGTGCCACCGCCTCGACAGGGGACTACAATGAGCAGTTCTTC.

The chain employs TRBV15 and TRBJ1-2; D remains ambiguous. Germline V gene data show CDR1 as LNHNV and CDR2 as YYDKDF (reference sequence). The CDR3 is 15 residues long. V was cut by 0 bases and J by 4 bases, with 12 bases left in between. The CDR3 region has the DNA TGTGCCACCAGCAGAGATCGGTCCCAGCTCTATGGCTACACCTTC. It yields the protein CATSRDRSQLYGYTF.

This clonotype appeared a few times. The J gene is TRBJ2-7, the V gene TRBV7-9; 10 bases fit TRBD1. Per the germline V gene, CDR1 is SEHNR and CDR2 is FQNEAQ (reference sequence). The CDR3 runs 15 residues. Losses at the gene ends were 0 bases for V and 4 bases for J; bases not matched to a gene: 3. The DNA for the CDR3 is TGTGCCAGCAGCTTAGCGGGACAGGGGCTATACGAGCAGTACTTC. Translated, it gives CASSLAGQGLYEQYF.

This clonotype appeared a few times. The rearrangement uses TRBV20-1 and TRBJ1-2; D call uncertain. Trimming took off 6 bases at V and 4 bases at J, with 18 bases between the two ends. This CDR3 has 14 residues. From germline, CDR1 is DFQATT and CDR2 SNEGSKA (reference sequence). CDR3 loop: CSAFKGSQSYGYTF. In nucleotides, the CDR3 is TGCAGTGCCTTTAAGGGCTCTCAGTCCTATGGCTACACCTTC.

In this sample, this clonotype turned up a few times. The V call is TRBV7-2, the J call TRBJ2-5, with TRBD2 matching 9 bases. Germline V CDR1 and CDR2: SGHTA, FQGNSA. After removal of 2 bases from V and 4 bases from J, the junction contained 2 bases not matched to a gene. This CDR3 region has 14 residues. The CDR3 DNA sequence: TGTGCCAGCAGCTTAACGACTAGCGGAGAGACCCAGTACTTC. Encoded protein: CASSLTTSGETQYF.

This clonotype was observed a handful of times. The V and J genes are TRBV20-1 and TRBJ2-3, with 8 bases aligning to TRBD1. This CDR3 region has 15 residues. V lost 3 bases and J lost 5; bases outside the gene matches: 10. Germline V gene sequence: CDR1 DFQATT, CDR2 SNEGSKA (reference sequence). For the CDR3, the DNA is TGCAGTGCTAGTCTGGCAGGGGGCGTGGGAGATACGCAGTATTTT. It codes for CSASLAGGVGDTQYF.

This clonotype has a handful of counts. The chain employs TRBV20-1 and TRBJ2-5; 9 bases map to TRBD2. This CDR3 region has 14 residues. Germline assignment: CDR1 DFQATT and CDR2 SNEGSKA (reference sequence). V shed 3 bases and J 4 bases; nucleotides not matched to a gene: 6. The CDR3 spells CSARYSGSGETQYF. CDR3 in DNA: TGCAGTGCTAGGTATAGCGGGAGCGGAGAGACCCAGTACTTC.

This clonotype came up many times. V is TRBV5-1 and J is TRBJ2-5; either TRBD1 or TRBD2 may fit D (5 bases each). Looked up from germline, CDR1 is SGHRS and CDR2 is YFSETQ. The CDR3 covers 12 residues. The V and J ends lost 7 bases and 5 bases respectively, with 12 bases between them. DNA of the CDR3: TGCGCCAGCGGGGGTACAGACGAGACCCAGTACTTC. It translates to CASGGTDETQYF.

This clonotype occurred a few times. CDR3: CASGPRTVGDTQYF. The CDR3 DNA sequence: TGTGCTAGTGGTCCTCGGACTGTAGGGGATACGCAGTATTTT. This chain links TRBV12-5 with TRBJ2-3; D is possibly TRBD2 (5 bases). Trimming shortened V by 5 bases and J by 6 bases, and 15 bases separated the two germline ends. Germline lookup yields CDR1 LGHNT and CDR2 FRNRAP. This CDR3 spans 14 amino acids.

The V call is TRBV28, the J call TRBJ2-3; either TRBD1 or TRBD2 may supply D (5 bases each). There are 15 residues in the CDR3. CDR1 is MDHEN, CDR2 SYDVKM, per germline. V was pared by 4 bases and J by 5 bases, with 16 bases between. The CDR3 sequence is CASSSPGTGLDTQYF. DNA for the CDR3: TGTGCCAGCAGTTCGCCCGGGACGGGATTAGATACGCAGTATTTT.

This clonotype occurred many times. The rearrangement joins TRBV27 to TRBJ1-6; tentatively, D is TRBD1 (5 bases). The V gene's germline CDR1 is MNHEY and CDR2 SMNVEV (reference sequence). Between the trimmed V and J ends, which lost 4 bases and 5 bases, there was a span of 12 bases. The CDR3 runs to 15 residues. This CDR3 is CASSSEGAHNSPLHF. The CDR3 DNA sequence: TGTGCCAGCAGTTCGGAAGGGGCCCATAATTCACCCCTCCACTTT.

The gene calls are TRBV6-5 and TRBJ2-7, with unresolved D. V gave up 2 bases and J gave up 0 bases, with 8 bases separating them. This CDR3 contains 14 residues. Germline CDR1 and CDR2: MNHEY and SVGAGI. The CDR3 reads CASSYRASSYEQYF. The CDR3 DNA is TGTGCCAGCAGTTACCGGGCCAGCTCCTACGAGCAGTACTTC.

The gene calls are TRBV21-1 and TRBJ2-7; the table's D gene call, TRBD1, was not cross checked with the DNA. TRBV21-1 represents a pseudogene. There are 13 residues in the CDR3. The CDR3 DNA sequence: TGTGCCAGCACTGATCAGGGGTCCCACGAGCAGTACGTC. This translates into CASTDQGSHEQYV.

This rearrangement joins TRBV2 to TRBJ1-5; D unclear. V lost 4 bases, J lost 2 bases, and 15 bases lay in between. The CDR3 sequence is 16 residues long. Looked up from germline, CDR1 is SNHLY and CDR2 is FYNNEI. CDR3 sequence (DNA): TGTGCCAGCAGTGGGACTAAAGCAGAAGGCAATCAGCCCCAGCATTTT. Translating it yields CASSGTKAEGNQPQHF.

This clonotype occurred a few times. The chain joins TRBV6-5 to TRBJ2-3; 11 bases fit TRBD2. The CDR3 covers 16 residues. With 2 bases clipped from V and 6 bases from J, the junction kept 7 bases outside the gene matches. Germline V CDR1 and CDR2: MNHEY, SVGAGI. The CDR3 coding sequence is TGTGCCAGCAGTTACACCTCTAGCGGGAGGACGGATACGCAGTATTTT. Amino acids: CASSYTSSGRTDTQYF.

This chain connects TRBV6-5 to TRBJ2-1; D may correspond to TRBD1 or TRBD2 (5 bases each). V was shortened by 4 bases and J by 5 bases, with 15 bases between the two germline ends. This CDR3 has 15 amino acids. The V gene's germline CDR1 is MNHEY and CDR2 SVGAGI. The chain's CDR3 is CASSSGDGAHNEQFF. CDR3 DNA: TGTGCCAGCAGTTCTGGGGACGGGGCCCACAATGAGCAGTTCTTC.

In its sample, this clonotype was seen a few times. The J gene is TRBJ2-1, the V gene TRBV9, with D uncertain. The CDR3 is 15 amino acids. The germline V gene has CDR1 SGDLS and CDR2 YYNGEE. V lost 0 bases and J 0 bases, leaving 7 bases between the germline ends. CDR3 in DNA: TGTGCCAGCAGCGTAGAGACCCACTCCTACAATGAGCAGTTCTTC. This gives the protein CASSVETHSYNEQFF.

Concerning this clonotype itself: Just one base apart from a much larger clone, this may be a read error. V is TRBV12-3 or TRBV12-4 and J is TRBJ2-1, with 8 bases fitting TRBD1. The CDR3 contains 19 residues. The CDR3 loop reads CACSFGPGTGQSPYNEQFF. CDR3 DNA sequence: TGTGCCTGCAGTTTCGGTCCCGGGACAGGCCAATCACCCTACAATGAGCAGTTCTTC.

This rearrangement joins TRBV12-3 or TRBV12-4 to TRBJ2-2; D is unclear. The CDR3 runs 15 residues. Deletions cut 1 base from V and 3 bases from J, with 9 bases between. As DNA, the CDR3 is TGTGCCAGCAGTTTAGACCTCACGGACACCGGGGAGCTGTTTTTT. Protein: CASSLDLTDTGELFF.

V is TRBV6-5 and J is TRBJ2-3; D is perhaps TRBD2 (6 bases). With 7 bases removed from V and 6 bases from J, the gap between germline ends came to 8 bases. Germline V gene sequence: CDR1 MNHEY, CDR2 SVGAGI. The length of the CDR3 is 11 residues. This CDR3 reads CASNGGDTQYF. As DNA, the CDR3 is TGTGCCAGCAATGGGGGGGATACGCAGTATTTT.